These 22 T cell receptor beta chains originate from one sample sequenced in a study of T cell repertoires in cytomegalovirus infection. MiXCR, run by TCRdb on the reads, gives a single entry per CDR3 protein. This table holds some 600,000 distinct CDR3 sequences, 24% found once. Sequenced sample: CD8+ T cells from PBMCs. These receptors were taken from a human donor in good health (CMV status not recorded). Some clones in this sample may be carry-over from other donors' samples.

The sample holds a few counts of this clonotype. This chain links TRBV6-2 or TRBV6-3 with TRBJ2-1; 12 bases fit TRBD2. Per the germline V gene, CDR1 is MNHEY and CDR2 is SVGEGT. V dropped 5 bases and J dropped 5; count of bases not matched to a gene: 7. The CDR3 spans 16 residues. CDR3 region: CASSTPRTSGDNEQFF. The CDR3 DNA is TGTGCCAGCAGTACCCCGAGGACTAGCGGGGACAATGAGCAGTTCTTC.

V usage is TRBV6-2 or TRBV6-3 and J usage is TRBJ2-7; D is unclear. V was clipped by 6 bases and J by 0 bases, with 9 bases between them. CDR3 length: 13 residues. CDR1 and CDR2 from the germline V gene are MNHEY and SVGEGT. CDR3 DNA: TGTGCCAGCAGGCCTGTGAGCTCCTACGAGCAGTACGTC. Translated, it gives CASRPVSSYEQYV.

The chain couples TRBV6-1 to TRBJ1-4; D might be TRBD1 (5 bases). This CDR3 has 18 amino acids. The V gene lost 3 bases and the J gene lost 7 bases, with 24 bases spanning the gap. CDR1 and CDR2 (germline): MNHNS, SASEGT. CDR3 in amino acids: CASSDKWTPAAGSEKLFF. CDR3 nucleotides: TGTGCCAGCAGTGATAAGTGGACCCCGGCTGCAGGGAGTGAAAAACTGTTTTTT.

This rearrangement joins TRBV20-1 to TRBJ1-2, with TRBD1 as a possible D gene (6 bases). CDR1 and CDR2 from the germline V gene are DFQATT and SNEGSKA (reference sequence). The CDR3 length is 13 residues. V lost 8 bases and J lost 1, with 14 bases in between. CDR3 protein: CSIDGQFNYGYTF. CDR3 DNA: TGCAGTATAGATGGACAGTTTAACTATGGCTACACCTTC.

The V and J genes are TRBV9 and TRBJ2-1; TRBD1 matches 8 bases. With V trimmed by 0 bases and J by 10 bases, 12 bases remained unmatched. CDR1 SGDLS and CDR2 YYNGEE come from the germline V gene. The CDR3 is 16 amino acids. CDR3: CASSVAFGTGFGEQFF. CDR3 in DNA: TGTGCCAGCAGCGTAGCTTTTGGGACAGGTTTTGGGGAGCAGTTCTTC.

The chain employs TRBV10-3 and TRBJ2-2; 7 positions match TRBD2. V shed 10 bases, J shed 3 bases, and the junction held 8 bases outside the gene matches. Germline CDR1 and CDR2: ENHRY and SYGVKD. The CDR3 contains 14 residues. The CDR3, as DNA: TGTGCCACCGGGAGCCGGGAGGACACCGGGGAGCTGTTTTTT. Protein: CATGSREDTGELFF.

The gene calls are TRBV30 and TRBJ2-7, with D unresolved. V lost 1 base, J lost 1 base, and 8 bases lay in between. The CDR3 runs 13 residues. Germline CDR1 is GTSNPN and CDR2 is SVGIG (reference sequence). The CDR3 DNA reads TGTGCCTGGAGTGAACCGGGTTCCTACGAGCAGTACTTC. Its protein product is CAWSEPGSYEQYF.

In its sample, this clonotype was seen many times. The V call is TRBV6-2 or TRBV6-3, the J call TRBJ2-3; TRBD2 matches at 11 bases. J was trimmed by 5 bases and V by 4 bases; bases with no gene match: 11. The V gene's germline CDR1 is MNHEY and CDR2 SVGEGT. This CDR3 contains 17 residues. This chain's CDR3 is CASSSLSLAGARDTQYF. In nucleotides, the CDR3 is TGTGCCAGCAGTTCCCTTTCACTAGCGGGGGCACGAGATACGCAGTATTTT.

The CDR3 sequence is CASSYSVQVEAFF. CDR3 nucleotides: TGTGCCAGCAGTTACTCAGTGCAGGTTGAAGCTTTCTTT. The rearrangement uses TRBV6-5 and TRBJ1-1; D is uncertain. Germline lookup yields CDR1 MNHEY and CDR2 SVGAGI. CDR3 length: 13 residues. Trimming shortened V by 0 bases and J by 7 bases, and 9 bases separated the two germline ends.

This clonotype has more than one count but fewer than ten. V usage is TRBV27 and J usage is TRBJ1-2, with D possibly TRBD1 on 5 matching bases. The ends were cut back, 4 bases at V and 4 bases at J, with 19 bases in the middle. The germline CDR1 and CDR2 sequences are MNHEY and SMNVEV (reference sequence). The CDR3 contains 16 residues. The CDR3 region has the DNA TGTGCCAGCAGTTCCCAGGGACCACGCTCGTTCTATGGCTACACCTTC. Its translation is CASSSQGPRSFYGYTF.

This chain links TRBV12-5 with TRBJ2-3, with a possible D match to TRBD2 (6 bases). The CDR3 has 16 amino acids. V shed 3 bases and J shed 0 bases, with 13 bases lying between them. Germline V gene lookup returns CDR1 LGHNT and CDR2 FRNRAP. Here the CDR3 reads CASGFSSAGSTDTQYF. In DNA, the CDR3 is TGTGCTAGTGGTTTCTCTAGCGCGGGAAGCACAGATACGCAGTATTTT.

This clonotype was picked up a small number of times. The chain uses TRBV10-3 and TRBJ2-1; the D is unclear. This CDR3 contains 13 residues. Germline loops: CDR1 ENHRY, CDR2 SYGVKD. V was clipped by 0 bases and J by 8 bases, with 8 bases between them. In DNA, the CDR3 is TGTGCCATCAGTGAGTCTCTGAGCTATGAGCAGTTCTTC. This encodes CAISESLSYEQFF.

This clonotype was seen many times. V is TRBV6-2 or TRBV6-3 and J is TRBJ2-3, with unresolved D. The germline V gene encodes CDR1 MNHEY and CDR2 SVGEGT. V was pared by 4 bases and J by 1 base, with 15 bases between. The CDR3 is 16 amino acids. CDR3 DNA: TGTGCCAGCAGTTCTCAGTCCTCGAGCGGCACAGATACGCAGTATTTT. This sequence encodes CASSSQSSSGTDTQYF.

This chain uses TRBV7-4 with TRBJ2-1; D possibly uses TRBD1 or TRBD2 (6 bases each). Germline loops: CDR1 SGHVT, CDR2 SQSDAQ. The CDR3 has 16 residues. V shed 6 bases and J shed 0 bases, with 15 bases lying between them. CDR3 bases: TGTGCCAGCAGTTCCACAGGAGGGGGCTCCTACAATGAGCAGTTCTTC. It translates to CASSSTGGGSYNEQFF. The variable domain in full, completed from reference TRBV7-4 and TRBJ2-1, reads GAGVSQSPRYKVAKRGRDVALRCDSISGHVTLYWYRQTLGQGSEVLTYSQSDAQRDKSGRPSGRFSAERPERSVSTLKIQRTEQGDSAVYLCASSSTGGGSYNEQFFGPGTRLTVL.

As DNA, the CDR3 is TGCAGTGCTAGAGACGTGGACAGGGGCAGCTATGGCTACACCTTC. Its translation: CSARDVDRGSYGYTF. The V and J genes are TRBV20-1 and TRBJ1-2; TRBD1 aligns across 9 bases. V lost 0 bases to trimming and J lost 4 bases; unmatched junction nucleotides: 6. The CDR3 is made up of 15 amino acids. From germline, CDR1 is DFQATT and CDR2 SNEGSKA (reference sequence).

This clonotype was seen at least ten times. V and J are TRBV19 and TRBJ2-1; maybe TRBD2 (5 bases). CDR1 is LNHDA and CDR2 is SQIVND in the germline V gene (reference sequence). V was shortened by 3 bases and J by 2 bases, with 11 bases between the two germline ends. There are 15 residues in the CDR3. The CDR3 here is CASSMERVAYNEQFF. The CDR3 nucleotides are TGTGCCAGTAGTATGGAGAGGGTTGCCTACAATGAGCAGTTCTTC.

The CDR3 nucleotides read TGTGCCAGCTCGGAGGGGATCCTTAACTATGGCTACACCTTC. It encodes CASSEGILNYGYTF. The chain has TRBV7-9 and TRBJ1-2; D is perhaps TRBD1 (5 bases). Per germline, CDR1 SEHNR and CDR2 FQNEAQ (reference sequence). The ends were cut back, 8 bases at V and 1 base at J, with 14 bases in the middle. The CDR3 is 14 residues long.

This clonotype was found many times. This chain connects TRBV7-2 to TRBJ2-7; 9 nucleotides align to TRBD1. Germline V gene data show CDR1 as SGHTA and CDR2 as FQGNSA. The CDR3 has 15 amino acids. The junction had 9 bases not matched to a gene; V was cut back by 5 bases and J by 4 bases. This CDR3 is CASSGRGTGLYEQYF. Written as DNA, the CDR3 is TGTGCCAGCAGCGGACGCGGGACAGGGTTGTACGAGCAGTACTTC.

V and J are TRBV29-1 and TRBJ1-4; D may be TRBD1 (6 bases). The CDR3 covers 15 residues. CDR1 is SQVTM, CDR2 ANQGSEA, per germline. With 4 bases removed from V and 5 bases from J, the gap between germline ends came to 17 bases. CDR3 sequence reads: CSVVGQGIENEKLFF. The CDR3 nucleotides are TGCAGCGTTGTTGGGCAGGGGATAGAGAATGAAAAACTGTTTTTT.

This CDR3 is CASSWGTGYSYEQYF. CDR3 nucleotide sequence: TGTGCCAGCAGTTGGGGGACAGGCTACTCCTACGAGCAGTACTTC. The chain links TRBV6-5 to TRBJ2-7, with 8 bases aligning to TRBD1. CDR1 and CDR2 from the germline V gene are MNHEY and SVGAGI. This CDR3 comprises 15 residues. The V and J ends lost 4 bases and 0 bases, in that order; junction bases with no gene match: 5.

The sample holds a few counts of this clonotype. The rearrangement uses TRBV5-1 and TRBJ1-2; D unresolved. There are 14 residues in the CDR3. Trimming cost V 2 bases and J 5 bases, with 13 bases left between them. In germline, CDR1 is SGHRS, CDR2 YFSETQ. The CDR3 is CASSFTDDGYGYTF. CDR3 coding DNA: TGCGCCAGCAGCTTTACAGACGATGGGTATGGCTACACCTTC.

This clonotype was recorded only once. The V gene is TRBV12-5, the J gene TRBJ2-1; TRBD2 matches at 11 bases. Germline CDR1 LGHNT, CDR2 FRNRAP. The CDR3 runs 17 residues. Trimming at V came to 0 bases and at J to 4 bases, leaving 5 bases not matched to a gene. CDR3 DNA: TGTGCTAGTGGTTTGGTAGGGCTAGCGGGGGGTTACAATGAGCAGTTCTTC. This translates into CASGLVGLAGGYNEQFF.